What follows are 21 T cell receptor beta chains derived from one specimen sequenced in a study of neurological immune-mediated disorders. A single record per CDR3 protein comes from TCRdb applying MiXCR to the 5' RACE reads. The table records 55,000 to 65,000 distinct CDR3 sequences, about 3.7% of them present only once. Sequencing was done on a sample of PBMCs. The receptors here all came from a woman aged 50 to 60 with multiple sclerosis.

In this sample, this clonotype turned up many times. V is TRBV7-8 and J is TRBJ2-3; 9 nucleotides line up with TRBD1. Germline V gene sequence: CDR1 SGHVS, CDR2 FQNEAQ. The CDR3 sequence is 14 residues long. V was clipped by 6 bases and J by 5 bases; unmatched bases: 6. The chain's CDR3 is CASRLQGAGDTQYF. In DNA form, the CDR3 reads TGTGCCAGCAGGTTACAGGGGGCGGGAGATACGCAGTATTTT.

This clonotype was seen many times. This chain links TRBV5-1 with TRBJ2-3; the match to TRBD1 covers 7 bases. The CDR3 contains 14 residues. V shed 5 bases, J shed 1 base, and the junction held 4 bases outside the gene matches. CDR1 and CDR2 from the germline V gene are SGHRS and YFSETQ. The CDR3 bases are TGCGCCAGCAGTTTTGGACAGGGCACAGATACGCAGTATTTT. Translating it yields CASSFGQGTDTQYF.

This clonotype showed up many times. This chain links TRBV7-2 with TRBJ2-7; no clear D gene. The CDR3 loop spans 13 amino acids. The V gene's germline CDR1 is SGHTA and CDR2 FQGNSA. The V end was cut by 3 bases, the J end by 5 bases, with 11 bases between. CDR3 sequence reads: CASSFEYVDEQYF. CDR3 nucleotide sequence: TGTGCCAGCAGCTTTGAATATGTCGACGAGCAGTACTTC.

With respect to this clonotype: A single base separates this from a much larger clone, so it may be a read error. The chain links TRBV20-1 to TRBJ2-7; possibly TRBD1 or TRBD2 for D (6 bases each). Germline lookup yields CDR1 DFQATT and CDR2 SNEGSKA (reference sequence). The CDR3 loop spans 17 amino acids. Trimming shortened V by 3 bases and J by 0 bases, and 21 bases separated the two germline ends. CDR3 DNA: TGCAGTGCTAGTGCCAGGGGTGTCGGGAGTACCTCCTACGAGCAGTACTTC. Encoded protein: CSASARGVGSTSYEQYF.

This clonotype was seen at least ten times. The chain uses TRBV5-1 and TRBJ2-6; D call uncertain. This CDR3 has 16 residues. V was clipped by 7 bases and J by 0 bases, with 14 bases between them. CDR1 is SGHRS, CDR2 YFSETQ, per germline. CDR3 loop: CASSIGESSGANVLTF. In DNA, the CDR3 is TGCGCCAGCTCAATTGGGGAAAGCTCTGGGGCCAACGTCCTGACTTTC.

Ten or more counts support this clonotype. The chain joins TRBV5-1 to TRBJ2-7; possibly TRBD1 for D (6 bases). Trimming removed 3 bases at V and 5 bases at J, with 21 bases between. The germline CDR1 and CDR2 sequences are SGHRS and YFSETQ. This CDR3 has 16 residues. CDR3 amino acids: CASSSMTWGLSDEQYF. The CDR3 coding sequence is TGCGCCAGCAGCTCAATGACATGGGGGCTTTCTGACGAGCAGTACTTC.

This clonotype was recorded a few times. At one end the junction does not follow the germline gene, possibly because of a read error. The chain carries TRBV6-2 or TRBV6-3 and TRBJ1-5; 8 positions agree with TRBD1. CDR1 MNHEY and CDR2 SVGEGT come from the germline V gene. CDR3 size: 13 residues. The CDR3 region has the DNA TGTGCCAGCACAACGGACAGGGAGCAGCCCCAGAATTTT. This gives the protein CASTTDREQPQNF.

This clonotype appeared many times. The chain joins TRBV4-3 to TRBJ2-2; TRBD2 matches 10 bases. CDR3 length: 16 residues. V lost 8 bases, J lost 6 bases, and 12 bases stayed unmatched. The germline V gene encodes CDR1 LGHNA and CDR2 YSLEER. The DNA of the CDR3 is TGCGCCAGCTGCAGGGGGGCTAGCGGGAGACCCGGGGAGCTGTTTTTT. It is translated as CASCRGASGRPGELFF.

This clonotype was counted between two and nine times. The CDR3 ends on some other residue instead of the conserved phenylalanine or tryptophan, so this is likely a read error. The V call is TRBV6-6, the J call TRBJ1-3; TRBD1 might be the D (6 bases). Germline values: CDR1 MNHNY, CDR2 SVGAGI (reference sequence). V was shortened by 2 bases and J by 0 bases, with 17 bases between the two germline ends. The CDR3 extends over 18 amino acids. The CDR3 sequence: CASSYDRTVSFSGNTIYN. Here the CDR3 DNA reads TGTGCCAGCAGTTACGATCGGACAGTTTCATTCTCTGGAAACACCATATATAAT.

V is TRBV7-2 and J is TRBJ1-2, with no clear D. Germline V CDR1 and CDR2: SGHTA, FQGNSA. V was cut by 5 bases and J by 3 bases, with 7 bases left in between. The CDR3 spans 12 residues. DNA for the CDR3: TGTGCCAGCAGCGGACGAGACTATGGCTACACCTTC. Residues: CASSGRDYGYTF.

This chain joins TRBV6-2 or TRBV6-3 and TRBJ1-5; tentatively, D is TRBD1 (5 bases). The CDR3 is made up of 15 amino acids. Germline CDR1 is MNHEY and CDR2 is SVGEGT. V lost 5 bases and J 1 base, leaving 12 bases between the germline ends. CDR3 DNA: TGTGCCAGCAGTCCGGGACCCCCGAGCAATCAGCCCCAGCATTTT. Its protein is CASSPGPPSNQPQHF.

This clonotype showed up many times. This chain joins TRBV6-5 and TRBJ1-2, with a possible D match to TRBD1 (5 bases). Per germline, CDR1 MNHEY and CDR2 SVGAGI. There are 13 residues in the CDR3. The V end lost 2 bases, the J end lost 8 bases, and 12 bases lay between the germline ends. The CDR3 bases are TGTGCCAGCAGTTACGGGACCGCTCGGGGCTACACCTTC. It codes for CASSYGTARGYTF.

This clonotype has a count of ten or more. V is TRBV29-1 and J is TRBJ2-1; TRBD1 aligns across 8 bases. The CDR3 totals 13 residues. CDR1 SQVTM and CDR2 ANQGSEA come from the germline V gene. J was trimmed by 6 bases and V by 3 bases; bases with no gene match: 4. CDR3 sequence (DNA): TGCAGCGTTGACGGACAGGGCGTCAATGAGCAGTTCTTC. It specifies CSVDGQGVNEQFF.

The table lists this clonotype with many counts. This chain links TRBV10-2 with TRBJ1-4, with D uncertain. Trimming removed 1 base at V and 6 bases at J, with 3 bases between. This CDR3 region has 12 residues. Germline V gene sequence: CDR1 WSHSY, CDR2 SAAADI. DNA of the CDR3: TGCGCCAGCAGTGAGTTTGATGAAAAACTGTTTTTT. Translation gives CASSEFDEKLFF.

This clonotype was seen just once. J is TRBJ2-3 and V is TRBV5-1; D uncertain. The CDR3 consists of 15 residues. From germline, CDR1 is SGHRS and CDR2 YFSETQ. V lost 0 bases and J 0 bases, leaving 8 bases between the germline ends. CDR3 sequence reads: CASSLVGTSTDTQYF. CDR3 in DNA: TGCGCCAGCAGCTTGGTGGGCACTAGCACAGATACGCAGTATTTT.

This clonotype was recorded many times. The chain is built from TRBV20-1 and TRBJ2-2; D possibly matches TRBD1 or TRBD2 (6 bases each). The CDR3 consists of 14 residues. V dropped 6 bases and J dropped 6 bases, with 17 bases sitting between them. From germline, CDR1 is DFQATT and CDR2 SNEGSKA (reference sequence). The CDR3 is CSATGTGRSGELFF. The CDR3 DNA reads TGCAGTGCGACCGGTACAGGGAGGTCCGGGGAGCTGTTTTTT.

This clonotype turned up a few times. The CDR3 end shows no conserved phenylalanine or tryptophan, and so a read error is likely. The genes are TRBV7-9 and TRBJ2-5; 10 nucleotides match TRBD1. The CDR3 is made up of 14 amino acids. Germline assignment: CDR1 SEHNR and CDR2 FQNEAQ (reference sequence). The CDR3 sequence is CASSTRTGGEIQYN. CDR3 in DNA: TGTGCCAGCAGCACCCGGACAGGGGGGGAGATCCAGTACAAC.

This clonotype occurred many times. J is TRBJ1-2 and V is TRBV7-2; D is perhaps TRBD1 (5 bases). The CDR3 contains 14 residues. V was clipped by 4 bases and J by 4 bases, with 13 bases between them. Germline lookup yields CDR1 SGHTA and CDR2 FQGNSA. The CDR3 reads CASSSYDSAYGYTF. Here the CDR3 DNA reads TGTGCCAGCAGCTCCTATGACAGTGCCTATGGCTACACCTTC.

This clonotype was seen ten or more times. The rearrangement joins TRBV20-1 to TRBJ2-1; no clear D. Germline CDR1 and CDR2: DFQATT and SNEGSKA (reference sequence). This CDR3 is built from 13 residues. V shed 2 bases and J shed 8 bases, with 13 bases lying between them. CDR3 DNA sequence: TGCAGTGCTAGACCTCAAATGGCGGATGAGCAGTTCTTC. Its protein product is CSARPQMADEQFF.

With regard to this clonotype: A much larger clone sits a single nucleotide away, making a read error possible. The chain recombines TRBV10-3 with TRBJ2-2; perhaps TRBD2 as D (5 bases). V shed 6 bases and J shed 4 bases, with 15 bases lying between them. The CDR3 runs to 15 residues. Germline assignment: CDR1 ENHRY and CDR2 SYGVKD. The CDR3 bases are TGTGCCATCAGACTGGTGCTTCGGGGCACCGGGGAGCTGTTTTTT. It encodes CAIRLVLRGTGELFF.

Comments on this clonotype: A single base separates this from a much larger clone, so it may be a read error. The CDR3 does not close with the conserved phenylalanine or tryptophan, likely indicating a read error. This chain links TRBV19 with TRBJ2-4, with D uncertain. The CDR3 totals 12 residues. Trimming removed 5 bases from V and 6 bases from J, with 8 bases in between. CDR1 is LNHDA, CDR2 SQIVND, per germline (reference sequence). The CDR3 region has the DNA TGTGCCAGTAGTGGCGGACGAAACATTCAGTACTGC. Encoded protein: CASSGGRNIQYC.